These 26 T cell receptor beta chains were sequenced from one sample in a study of CXCR3 chemokines and chemotherapy response in bladder cancer. MiXCR, run by TCRdb on the PCR reads, gives a single entry per CDR3 protein. The profile covers some 2,000 distinct CDR3 sequences, with approximately 17% appearing a single time and around 33% taken by the ten largest. Sampling was done from a patient whose treatment included neoadjuvant chemotherapy. These receptors came from a human donor with bladder cancer that responded to neoadjuvant chemotherapy.

This clonotype appeared many times. The chain is built from TRBV20-1 and TRBJ1-6; 8 bases are a match to TRBD1. The J segment lost 7 bases and the V segment lost 6 bases, leaving 14 bases of the junction unmatched. The CDR3 is 16 residues long. Germline V gene lookup returns CDR1 DFQATT and CDR2 SNEGSKA (reference sequence). The CDR3: CSAPRVARGQNSPLHF. CDR3 bases: TGCAGTGCCCCCCGCGTGGCCAGGGGGCAAAATTCACCCCTCCACTTT.

In its sample, this clonotype was seen many times. This chain connects TRBV6-5 to TRBJ2-5, with 7 bases fitting TRBD1. The germline CDR1 and CDR2 sequences are MNHEY and SVGAGI. This CDR3 is 15 amino acids long. Trimming removed 6 bases from V and 1 base from J; junction bases left unmatched: 8. For the CDR3, the DNA is TGTGCCAGCAGACTTAGGGACAGCCTCCAAGAGACCCAGTACTTC. Residues: CASRLRDSLQETQYF.

The CDR3 loop is CASKKKPGQGGSTDTQYF. The CDR3 DNA is TGTGCCAGCAAAAAGAAGCCGGGACAGGGGGGAAGCACAGATACGCAGTATTTT. The rearrangement uses TRBV6-1 and TRBJ2-3; 11 bases fit TRBD1. J gave up 0 bases and V 7 bases, and 12 bases lay outside the gene matches. CDR3 length equals 18 residues. Germline lookup yields CDR1 MNHNS and CDR2 SASEGT.

To note about this clonotype: This sequence is one base from a far larger clone and is likely a read error. This chain links TRBV18 with TRBJ1-1; 8 bases align to TRBD1. There are 14 residues in the CDR3. Germline CDR1 and CDR2: KGHSH and LQKENI. CDR3 sequence reads: CASSTRDRLSEAYF. CDR3 nucleotides: TGTGCCAGTAGTACCCGGGACAGGCTGTCTGAAGCTTACTTT.

This clonotype was counted at least ten times. V is TRBV6-6 and J is TRBJ1-4; D is possibly TRBD1 (5 bases). V lost 6 bases to trimming and J lost 5 bases, with 16 bases between them. CDR1 MNHNY and CDR2 SVGAGI come from the germline V gene (reference sequence). The CDR3 loop spans 15 amino acids. The CDR3: CASSPDSKANEKLFF. The CDR3 DNA is TGTGCCAGCAGCCCCGACAGTAAAGCGAATGAAAAACTGTTTTTT.

This clonotype is medium-sized (0.01 to 0.1%) within its sample. The V gene is TRBV10-3, the J gene TRBJ2-2; D is uncertain. CDR3 length equals 16 residues. Germline V gene sequence: CDR1 ENHRY, CDR2 SYGVKD. Trimming shortened V by 7 bases and J by 1 base, and 16 bases separated the two germline ends. Written as DNA, the CDR3 is TGTGCCATCAAAGCTGGAGCGTCTGAGAACACCGGGGAGCTGTTTTTT. Translating it yields CAIKAGASENTGELFF.

Regarding this clonotype: With only one base between it and a far larger clone, this is likely a read error. The chain employs TRBV7-2 and TRBJ2-1; 9 bases line up with TRBD2. Looked up from germline, CDR1 is SGHTA and CDR2 is FQGNSA. V gave up 4 bases and J gave up 13 bases; unmatched junction bases: 14. The CDR3 length is 15 residues. CDR3 sequence (DNA): TGTGCCAGCAGCTCCCAGGGACTAGCCGGAGAGACCCAGTTCTTC. The encoded protein is CASSSQGLAGETQFF.

By sample fraction, this clonotype is medium-sized (0.01 to 0.1%). The chain has TRBV7-2 and TRBJ2-3, with D perhaps TRBD2 (6 bases). Germline V gives CDR1 SGHTA, CDR2 FQGNSA. The V end was cut by 2 bases, the J end by 6 bases, with 15 bases between. This CDR3 has 15 residues. CDR3 nucleotide sequence: TGTGCCAGCAGCTTAAGTCCGGGACTGGGGGATACGCAGTATTTT. This translates into CASSLSPGLGDTQYF.

There are many counts of this clonotype. The genes are TRBV20-1 and TRBJ2-7, with no clear D. Per the germline V gene, CDR1 is DFQATT and CDR2 is SNEGSKA (reference sequence). The CDR3 is made up of 11 amino acids. With 0 bases removed from V and 4 bases from J, the gap between germline ends came to 4 bases. The CDR3 nucleotides read TGCAGTGCTAGAGATGAATACGAGCAGTACTTC. Translating it yields CSARDEYEQYF.

This clonotype has ten or more counts. The J gene is TRBJ1-1, the V gene TRBV20-1; 8 nucleotides match TRBD1. Germline CDR1 reads DFQATT; CDR2 reads SNEGSKA (reference sequence). Trimming took 0 bases from V and 4 from J; bases not matched to a gene: 13. The CDR3 loop spans 17 amino acids. CDR3 region: CSARDPRTGNSGTEAFF. The CDR3, as DNA: TGCAGTGCTAGAGATCCCCGGACAGGGAATAGCGGCACTGAAGCTTTCTTT.

By share, this clonotype ranks as medium-sized. This chain links TRBV7-2 with TRBJ2-1, with D uncertain. The germline V and J ends were trimmed by 2 bases and 2 bases, with 4 bases remaining between them. This CDR3 spans 13 amino acids. Germline V gene data show CDR1 as SGHTA and CDR2 as FQGNSA. DNA for the CDR3: TGTGCCAGCAGCTTATTTGCCTACAATGAGCAGTTCTTC. Translation: CASSLFAYNEQFF.

This clonotype is medium-sized (0.01 to 0.1%). The rearrangement joins TRBV28 to TRBJ1-2, with D tentatively TRBD1 (5 bases). Germline V gene sequence: CDR1 MDHEN, CDR2 SYDVKM. Trimming removed 8 bases from V and 4 bases from J, with 17 bases in between. The CDR3 has 14 residues. The CDR3 bases are TGTGCCAGCCGCTCTGGTACGGGGGTCTATGGCTACACCTTC. It specifies CASRSGTGVYGYTF.

This clonotype has a count of ten or more. The chain recombines TRBV20-1 with TRBJ1-1; D is perhaps TRBD1 (6 bases). Deletions cut 5 bases from V and 6 bases from J, with 16 bases between. The CDR3 loop spans 13 amino acids. In germline, CDR1 is DFQATT, CDR2 SNEGSKA (reference sequence). CDR3 residues: CSALTGLGPEAFF. The CDR3 DNA follows: TGCAGTGCTTTGACAGGACTGGGACCTGAAGCTTTCTTT.

This clonotype qualifies as medium-sized. The chain's CDR3 is CASSPGVRDGYTF. For the CDR3, the DNA is TGTGCCAGCTCACCAGGGGTTAGAGATGGCTACACCTTC. V gene TRBV18 combines with J gene TRBJ1-2; D is unclear. V gave up 2 bases and J gave up 6 bases, with 10 bases separating them. The CDR3 is made up of 13 amino acids. Germline V gene lookup returns CDR1 KGHSH and CDR2 LQKENI.

This clonotype was observed at least ten times. V gene TRBV6-7 combines with J gene TRBJ2-3; 8 bases match TRBD2. TRBV6-7 is an ORF; its function is uncertain. V dropped 6 bases and J dropped 6; count of bases not matched to a gene: 8. This CDR3 contains 14 residues. The CDR3 DNA sequence: TGTGCCAGCAGACAGCGGGAGAAGGGGGATACGCAGTATTTT. This gives the protein CASRQREKGDTQYF.

Concerning this clonotype itself: At one end the junction does not follow the germline gene, possibly because of a read error. The rearrangement links TRBV20-1 to TRBJ2-1; D uncertain. The CDR3 sequence is 14 residues long. Germline lookup yields CDR1 DFQATT and CDR2 SNEGSKA (reference sequence). CDR3 protein: CSASFSRRVNGQFF. The CDR3 DNA reads TGCAGTGCTTCTTTCTCAAGGCGAGTGAATGGGCAGTTCTTC.

This chain links TRBV6-2 or TRBV6-3 with TRBJ1-5, with 9 bases aligning to TRBD1. After removal of 4 bases from V and 6 bases from J, the junction contained 10 bases not matched to a gene. This CDR3 has 16 amino acids. The germline gives CDR1 MNHEY, CDR2 SVGEGT. The CDR3 is CASSSGGTGLGQPQHF. The CDR3 bases are TGTGCCAGCAGTTCGGGCGGGACAGGGCTTGGTCAGCCCCAGCATTTT.

This clonotype was counted many times. V gene TRBV12-3 or TRBV12-4 combines with J gene TRBJ1-2; 7 bases line up with TRBD1. V lost 4 bases to trimming and J lost 4 bases; unmatched junction nucleotides: 15. The CDR3 contains 17 residues. This chain's CDR3 is CASSSPGQATRVYGYTF. CDR3 DNA: TGTGCCAGCAGTTCCCCCGGACAGGCGACCAGGGTCTATGGCTACACCTTC.

A note on this clonotype: This likely came from a read error, as a far larger clone is one base away. V and J are TRBV6-1 and TRBJ2-7; D may be TRBD2 (5 bases). V shed 2 bases and J shed 7 bases, with 15 bases lying between them. Germline CDR1 and CDR2: MNHNS and SASEGT. There are 14 residues in the CDR3. The CDR3 spells CASSEPAGGGEQYF. The DNA of the CDR3 is TGTGCCAGCAGTGAACCGGCTGGAGGTGGGGAGCAGTACTTC.

This clonotype was seen only once. Being one base from a much bigger clone, this may be a read error. V and J are TRBV5-4 and TRBJ2-1; D is perhaps TRBD2 (5 bases). This CDR3 is 16 amino acids long. V lost 0 bases and J 13 bases, leaving 23 bases between the germline ends. CDR1 is SGHNT, CDR2 YYREEE, per germline (reference sequence). Written as DNA, the CDR3 is TGTGCCAGCAGCTTGGCTCAGGCCGCTTTAAGGGAGACCCAGTTCTTC. Protein sequence: CASSLAQAALRETQFF.

By share, this clonotype counts as medium-sized (0.01 to 0.1%). The chain combines TRBV18 with TRBJ2-5; D is perhaps TRBD2 (5 bases). Germline assignment: CDR1 KGHSH and CDR2 LQKENI. The CDR3 is 14 amino acids. V lost 0 bases and J lost 4, with 9 bases in between. CDR3 region: CASSPPGSGETQYF. The CDR3 DNA sequence: TGTGCCAGCTCACCACCGGGGAGTGGAGAGACCCAGTACTTC.

V gene TRBV19 combines with J gene TRBJ2-2; tentatively, D is TRBD1 (8 bases). The CDR3 has 15 amino acids. V dropped 5 bases and J dropped 17 bases, with 27 bases sitting between them. CDR1 and CDR2 (germline): LNHDA, SQIVND (reference sequence). The CDR3 coding sequence is TGTGCCAGTAGTCTAAGGACAGGGAGCATCGGGGGGCTATTTTTT. It translates to CASSLRTGSIGGLFF.

The V call is TRBV4-3, the J call TRBJ2-1, with 7 bases identical to TRBD2. The CDR3 spans 13 residues. Germline V CDR1 and CDR2: LGHNA, YSLEER. With 6 bases clipped from V and 6 bases from J, the junction kept 5 bases outside the gene matches. CDR3 nucleotide sequence: TGCGCCAGCAGTCATTCTAGCGGCAATGAGCAGTTCTTC. The encoded protein is CASSHSSGNEQFF.

CDR3 residues: CASSYSTGLREEQYF. In DNA form, the CDR3 reads TGTGCCAGCAGTTACTCAACCGGGTTACGAGAAGAGCAGTACTTC. V and J are TRBV6-5 and TRBJ2-7; D gene ambiguous. The CDR3 is made up of 15 amino acids. Germline V gene data show CDR1 as MNHEY and CDR2 as SVGAGI. V was shortened by 0 bases and J by 7 bases, with 16 bases between the two germline ends.

This clonotype was recorded many times. The J gene is TRBJ1-2, the V gene TRBV15; 11 nucleotides match TRBD1. Germline V gene data show CDR1 as LNHNV and CDR2 as YYDKDF (reference sequence). With 5 bases clipped from V and 8 bases from J, the junction kept 13 bases outside the gene matches. This CDR3 has 16 residues. In DNA, the CDR3 is TGTGCCACCAGCTCACCTTATGGACAGGGGGCTTGGGGCTACACCTTC. Translated: CATSSPYGQGAWGYTF. Variable domain in full (rest from reference TRBV15 and TRBJ1-2): DAMVIQNPRYQVTQFGKPVTLSCSQTLNHNVMYWYQQKSSQAPKLLFHYYDKDFNNEADTPDNFQSRRPNTSFCFLDIRSPGLGDTAMYLCATSSPYGQGAWGYTFGSGTRLTVV.

The chain combines TRBV28 with TRBJ1-4; tentative D call: TRBD1 (5 bases). The CDR3 is 12 residues long. Deletions cut 3 bases from V and 8 bases from J, with 7 bases between. Germline CDR1 MDHEN, CDR2 SYDVKM. The CDR3 sequence: CASSFGGEKLFF. CDR3 nucleotide sequence: TGTGCCAGCAGTTTTGGGGGGGAAAAACTGTTTTTT.